This TCR beta chain is from a study of blood T cell repertoires in COVID-19. Study-level background: Both acute and convalescent COVID-19 samples were obtained from the United States, Italy and Spain. Sources were T cells, B-cell-depleted T cells, or PBMCs; the material itself was cDNA or gDNA.

With V trimmed by 4 bases and J by 9 bases, 10 bases remained unmatched. The CDR3 extends over 14 amino acids. In germline, CDR1 is SGHRS, CDR2 YFSETQ. Data came from immunoSEQ multiplex PCR; TCRdb stores just in-frame clones and leaves some out. The table records under 450,000 clones, 83% of them present only once. Donors in Cohort 3 counted as recovered after two negative PCRs, clearance, or symptom resolution. The specimen was PBMCs or T cells enriched from blood (not recorded which). The chain is built from TRBV5-1 and TRBJ2-1, with 7 nucleotides matching TRBD2. The TCR originated in a woman aged 50 to 65 who had recovered from COVID-19. The CDR3 reads CASSPSGTNGEQFF. The DNA of the CDR3 is TGCGCCAGCAGCCCCTCCGGGACTAATGGTGAGCAGTTCTTC.